Each of the 28 T cell receptor beta chains below was sequenced from the same sample in a study of T cells in Graves' hyperthyroidism and ophthalmopathy. The investigators amplified TCR beta CDR3 regions from RNA transcripts. During a first-round RT-PCR of the TCR CDR3, the HTBI primer set was used. Using its own MiXCR run on the multiplex PCR reads, TCRdb lists one record per CDR3 protein. The data hold roughly 530,000 distinct CDR3 sequences, with approximately 17% observed a single time. The sample taken for sequencing was blood. All receptors come from a woman younger than 30 with Graves' ophthalmopathy.

This clonotype was recorded many times. V usage is TRBV28 and J usage is TRBJ2-1; D is uncertain. This CDR3 is built from 15 residues. V was cut by 8 bases and J by 6 bases, with 20 bases left in between. Germline CDR1 and CDR2: MDHEN and SYDVKM. The CDR3 DNA reads as TGTGCCAGCGCCCTGGGCTTCCGTTATGGCAATGAGCAGTTCTTC. This encodes CASALGFRYGNEQFF.

Many counts were recorded for this clonotype. The gene calls are TRBV20-1 and TRBJ2-1; TRBD2 aligns across 7 bases. This CDR3 spans 15 amino acids. J gave up 4 bases and V 4 bases, and 10 bases lay outside the gene matches. The V gene's germline CDR1 is DFQATT and CDR2 SNEGSKA (reference sequence). The CDR3, as DNA: TGCAGTGCTACAGGAGGACTAGGAGCTTACAATGAGCAGTTCTTC. Its translation is CSATGGLGAYNEQFF.

This clonotype has only a few counts. V gene TRBV6-2 or TRBV6-3 combines with J gene TRBJ2-1, with a weak D call TRBD2 (5 bases). The CDR3 is made up of 13 amino acids. Germline CDR1 reads MNHEY; CDR2 reads SVGEGT. Trimming removed 6 bases from V and 11 bases from J, with 17 bases in between. The CDR3 is CASSTWTGNKQFF. The CDR3 DNA reads as TGTGCCAGCAGCACTTGGACGGGAAATAAGCAGTTCTTC.

In its sample, this clonotype was seen many times. The chain recombines TRBV30 with TRBJ2-1, with 7 nucleotides matching TRBD1. Germline trimming cut 3 bases from V and 2 bases from J; bases unmatched to any gene: 7. The CDR3 has 15 amino acids. The germline gives CDR1 GTSNPN, CDR2 SVGIG (reference sequence). The CDR3 coding sequence is TGTGCCTGGAGAGACAGGGAAGGGGCCTACAATGAGCAGTTCTTC. Its translation is CAWRDREGAYNEQFF.

This clonotype was found a few times. V and J are TRBV27 and TRBJ2-2, with D tentatively TRBD2 (6 bases). The CDR3 length is 14 residues. The V gene lost 4 bases and the J gene lost 7 bases, with 13 bases spanning the gap. Germline values: CDR1 MNHEY, CDR2 SMNVEV (reference sequence). The CDR3 DNA is TGTGCCAGCAGTTGGCCCGGGAGAGGCGGGGAGCTGTTTTTT. This encodes CASSWPGRGGELFF.

This chain uses TRBV4-1 with TRBJ1-2, with 7 bases lining up with TRBD1. The length of the CDR3 is 15 residues. V shed 5 bases and J 5 bases; nucleotides not matched to a gene: 11. Germline V gives CDR1 MGHRA, CDR2 YSYEKL. The CDR3 sequence is CASSMGQLLEYGYTF. The CDR3 DNA reads TGCGCCAGCAGCATGGGACAGCTCCTCGAATATGGCTACACCTTC.

This clonotype was found many times. This chain joins TRBV11-2 and TRBJ2-7; D is uncertain. The CDR3 has 12 amino acids. Trimming stripped 2 bases from V and 2 bases from J, with 4 bases between. Germline CDR1 is SGHAT and CDR2 is FQNNGV. As DNA, the CDR3 is TGTGCCAGCAGCTTACAGGCCTACGAGCAGTACTTC. It specifies CASSLQAYEQYF. Supplemented by reference TRBV11-2 and TRBJ2-7, the full variable domain reads EAGVAQSPRYKIIEKRQSVAFWCNPISGHATLYWYQQILGQGPKLLIQFQNNGVVDDSQLPKDRFSAERLKGVDSTLKIQPAKLEDSAVYLCASSLQAYEQYFGPGTRLTVT.

Comment on this clonotype: A much larger clone is a single base away; this may be a read error. The V and J genes are TRBV6-5 and TRBJ1-2, with 7 bases identical to TRBD1. The CDR3 is 17 residues long. Germline V lookup: CDR1 MNHEY, CDR2 SVGAGI. The CDR3 loop is CTSSYYLQDREAYGYTF. The DNA of the CDR3 is TGTACCAGCAGTTACTACCTTCAAGACAGGGAGGCCTATGGCTACACCTTC.

The J gene is TRBJ2-1, the V gene TRBV20-1; the D gene is possibly TRBD2 (5 bases). Trimming cost V 1 base and J 6 bases, with 13 bases left between them. CDR3 length: 14 residues. Germline V CDR1 and CDR2: DFQATT, SNEGSKA (reference sequence). The CDR3 loop reads CSARADPGGNEQFF. The CDR3 bases are TGCAGTGCTAGAGCGGACCCAGGAGGCAATGAGCAGTTCTTC.

This clonotype was recorded many times. This rearrangement joins TRBV30 to TRBJ1-2, with TRBD1 as a possible D gene (6 bases). The CDR3 extends over 13 amino acids. V gave up 2 bases and J gave up 4 bases, with 11 bases separating them. Germline loops: CDR1 GTSNPN, CDR2 SVGIG (reference sequence). CDR3 sequence (DNA): TGTGCCTGGAGTCCAGACAGGATCTATGGCTACACCTTC. It yields the protein CAWSPDRIYGYTF. Supplemented by reference TRBV30 and TRBJ1-2, the full variable domain reads SQTIHQWPATLVQPVGSPLSLECTVEGTSNPNLYWYRQAAGRGLQLLFYSVGIGQISSEVPQNLSASRPQDRQFILSSKKLLLSDSGFYLCAWSPDRIYGYTFGSGTRLTVV.

Ten or more counts support this clonotype. This chain links TRBV20-1 with TRBJ1-2, with TRBD1 matching 11 bases. CDR3 length: 16 residues. The junction had 10 bases not matched to a gene; V was cut back by 4 bases and J by 3 bases. Germline CDR1 and CDR2: DFQATT and SNEGSKA (reference sequence). In nucleotides, the CDR3 is TGCAGTGCTAAACATAGGGGACAGGGGGATCACTATGGCTACACCTTC. This codes for CSAKHRGQGDHYGYTF.

The CDR3 loop is CASSDGTGAQWVYSYNEQFF. In DNA, the CDR3 is TGTGCCAGCAGTGACGGGACAGGGGCCCAGTGGGTATATTCCTACAATGAGCAGTTCTTC. This sequence joins TRBV5-5 and TRBJ2-1; 10 nucleotides match TRBD1. The trim removed 5 bases at V and 1 base at J, leaving 18 bases unmatched. This CDR3 has 20 amino acids. CDR1 and CDR2 (germline): SGHKS, YYEKEE (reference sequence).

The rearrangement uses TRBV28 and TRBJ1-6, with 9 bases lining up with TRBD1. Germline CDR1 is MDHEN and CDR2 is SYDVKM. Trimming took 9 bases from V and 7 from J; bases not matched to a gene: 4. The CDR3 has 13 amino acids. CDR3 sequence reads: CARMTGGNSPLHF. The CDR3 nucleotides read TGTGCCAGGATGACAGGGGGGAATTCACCCCTCCACTTT.

This clonotype was seen at least ten times. The J gene is TRBJ1-1, the V gene TRBV20-1, with D perhaps matching TRBD1 (6 bases). Germline loops: CDR1 DFQATT, CDR2 SNEGSKA (reference sequence). The germline V and J ends were trimmed by 0 bases and 6 bases, with 26 bases remaining between them. The CDR3 runs to 18 residues. CDR3: CSARDGGRADTWYAEAFF. The CDR3 nucleotides are TGCAGTGCTAGAGATGGGGGCAGGGCAGACACTTGGTACGCTGAAGCTTTCTTT.

The V gene is TRBV6-2 or TRBV6-3, the J gene TRBJ2-1; 13 bases fit TRBD2. Germline-derived CDR1 and CDR2 are MNHEY and SVGEGT. V dropped 7 bases and J dropped 7; count of bases not matched to a gene: 4. CDR3 length equals 14 residues. The CDR3 loop reads CASTGTSGMNEQFF. The CDR3 DNA is TGTGCCAGCACCGGGACTAGCGGGATGAATGAGCAGTTCTTC.

This chain links TRBV6-1 with TRBJ2-6, with TRBD1 identical over 12 bases. Germline trimming cut 5 bases from V and 4 bases from J; bases unmatched to any gene: 6. CDR1 and CDR2 from the germline V gene are MNHNS and SASEGT. This CDR3 is 17 amino acids long. This chain's CDR3 is CASSQGQGAPGANVLTF. CDR3 coding DNA: TGTGCCAGCAGTCAGGGACAGGGGGCGCCCGGGGCCAACGTCCTGACTTTC.

This clonotype was counted at least ten times. The J gene is TRBJ2-7, the V gene TRBV20-1; 7 nucleotides agree with TRBD1. Per germline, CDR1 DFQATT and CDR2 SNEGSKA (reference sequence). This CDR3 has 14 amino acids. With 5 bases clipped from V and 2 bases from J, the junction kept 9 bases outside the gene matches. CDR3 DNA sequence: TGCAGTGCTGAAACCGGGACAGAGCCCTACGAGCAGTACTTC. Residues: CSAETGTEPYEQYF.

The chain links TRBV28 to TRBJ2-1; 10 nucleotides align to TRBD2. The CDR3 consists of 16 residues. V lost 5 bases and J lost 10; bases outside the gene matches: 14. Germline values: CDR1 MDHEN, CDR2 SYDVKM. CDR3 sequence (DNA): TGTGCCAGCAGTCCCGGGTGGCCTAGCGGGAGCGGGGAGCAGTTCTTC. Translated: CASSPGWPSGSGEQFF.

This clonotype was picked up many times. V and J are TRBV28 and TRBJ1-6; tentatively, D is TRBD1 (6 bases). The CDR3 extends over 13 amino acids. Germline V CDR1 and CDR2: MDHEN, SYDVKM. The ends were cut back, 6 bases at V and 7 bases at J, with 10 bases in the middle. CDR3 DNA: TGTGCCAGCAGACCGGGACACAATTCACCCCTCCACTTT. It is translated as CASRPGHNSPLHF.

This clonotype was recorded many times. V is TRBV6-2 or TRBV6-3 and J is TRBJ2-7, with 7 bases identical to TRBD1. Looked up from germline, CDR1 is MNHEY and CDR2 is SVGEGT. Unmatched junction bases numbered 10, after V lost 7 bases and J lost 1 base. This CDR3 region has 15 residues. CDR3 protein: CASNNGQAISYEQYF. The CDR3 coding sequence is TGTGCCAGCAACAACGGACAGGCGATATCCTACGAGCAGTACTTC.

This clonotype has ten or more counts. V is TRBV7-2 and J is TRBJ2-1, with 7 bases matching TRBD2. CDR1 is SGHTA and CDR2 is FQGNSA in the germline V gene. CDR3 length: 16 residues. Trimming cost V 1 base and J 4 bases; bases outside gene matches: 7. CDR3 sequence: CASSLVRGGVYNEQFF. The CDR3 nucleotides read TGTGCCAGCAGCTTAGTCCGCGGGGGTGTATACAATGAGCAGTTCTTC.

This clonotype was detected ten times or more. CDR3: CASSSADNRVSFF. For the CDR3, the DNA is TGTGCCAGCAGTTCCGCGGACAACCGGGTGTCGTTCTTC. V usage is TRBV6-2 or TRBV6-3 and J usage is TRBJ2-1; perhaps TRBD1 as D (5 bases). Germline CDR1 reads MNHEY; CDR2 reads SVGEGT. Between the trimmed V and J ends, which lost 4 bases and 15 bases, there was a span of 19 bases. This CDR3 comprises 13 residues.

This clonotype was picked up many times. V is TRBV12-3 or TRBV12-4 and J is TRBJ2-3; 7 positions match TRBD1. This CDR3 has 14 residues. The ends lost 4 bases at V and 1 base at J; junction bases unmatched: 2. The CDR3 nucleotides are TGTGCCAGCAGTTGGGACAGAGGCACAGATACGCAGTATTTT. As protein: CASSWDRGTDTQYF.

This rearrangement joins TRBV20-1 to TRBJ2-7; D tentatively fits TRBD1 or TRBD2 (6 bases each). This CDR3 has 14 residues. Trimming stripped 3 bases from V and 4 bases from J, with 16 bases between. Germline CDR1 and CDR2: DFQATT and SNEGSKA (reference sequence). This CDR3 is CSASTGIGTYEQYF. For the CDR3, the DNA is TGCAGTGCTAGCACAGGGATTGGGACTTACGAGCAGTACTTC.

This rearrangement joins TRBV5-8 to TRBJ2-1; TRBD2 matches at 9 bases. Germline V lookup: CDR1 SGHTS, CDR2 YDEGEE. V was pared by 4 bases and J by 0 bases, with 14 bases of the junction left unmatched. The CDR3 has 19 residues. The CDR3 DNA follows: TGTGCCAGCAGCCCCCCTGGAGCGGGGGGCTTGAGCTCCTACAATGAGCAGTTCTTC. Its translation: CASSPPGAGGLSSYNEQFF.

The V gene is TRBV19, the J gene TRBJ2-3; D is undetermined. The CDR3 length is 14 residues. Between the trimmed V and J ends, which lost 4 bases and 0 bases, there was a span of 8 bases. Germline values: CDR1 LNHDA, CDR2 SQIVND (reference sequence). CDR3 in DNA: TGTGCCAGTAGTACAGAACTCAGCACAGATACGCAGTATTTT. Translation gives CASSTELSTDTQYF.

The chain couples TRBV7-3 to TRBJ2-2; D is ambiguous. V lost 5 bases to trimming and J lost 2 bases, with 15 bases between them. Germline CDR1 SGHTA, CDR2 FQGTGA. There are 16 residues in the CDR3. CDR3 region: CASSPGPYRNTGELFF. In nucleotides, the CDR3 is TGTGCCAGCAGCCCTGGGCCCTACCGTAACACCGGGGAGCTGTTTTTT.

V gene TRBV7-9 combines with J gene TRBJ1-5; D is uncertain. Germline V gene lookup returns CDR1 SEHNR and CDR2 FQNEAQ (reference sequence). V gave up 1 base and J gave up 5 bases, with 12 bases separating them. The CDR3 has 15 residues. CDR3 sequence reads: CASSLDSGLHQPQHF. The CDR3 DNA is TGTGCCAGCAGCTTAGACTCTGGACTCCATCAGCCCCAGCATTTT.